The following is a T cell receptor beta chain sequence with its context. The antigen is unknown. Method: immunoSEQ multiplex PCR; TCRdb's copy keeps in-frame clones and lacks some. The table has 20,000 to 30,000 clones, around 90% seen once. This sample is drawn from a study of T cells in localized non-small cell lung cancer. Study conclusions and caveats: Increased T cell density in blood showed an association with longer overall survival. Heterogeneity remains possible because sequencing was limited to only one tumor region. Turning up in adjacent lung were a median around 60 of the top 100 tumor clones. The highest T cell clonality was in uninvolved adjacent lung, above tumor.

From germline, CDR1 is SGHRS and CDR2 YFSETQ. Trimming at V came to 3 bases and at J to 2 bases, leaving 11 bases not matched to a gene. The CDR3 sequence is 16 residues long. The sample was peripheral blood, taken before any cancer treatment. The source of this sequence is a woman aged 40 to 75 with stage I lung adenocarcinoma. The rearrangement joins TRBV5-1 to TRBJ2-7, with 7 positions matching TRBD2. The CDR3 bases are TGCGCCAGCAGCTCCCTAGTGGGAGGGCCTACCTACGAGCAGTACTTC. It specifies CASSSLVGGPTYEQYF.